This T cell receptor (beta chain) stems from a study of high-grade serous ovarian cancer treatment subgroups. Generated by immunoSEQ multiplex PCR, the TCRdb table keeps only in-frame clones and is missing some. Altogether 4,500 or so clones are present, 65% to 90% being singletons, with the ten largest covering over 4%. Tumor tissue was taken before any definitive surgery or chemotherapy was given. Material: tumor tissue. The TCR sequence derives from a human donor with high-grade serous ovarian cancer.

The CDR3 is CASSRSGPGTQYF. CDR3 coding DNA: TGTGCCAGCAGCCGGAGCGGCCCGGGGACCCAGTACTTC. The V call is TRBV11-2, the J call TRBJ2-5; maybe TRBD2 (5 bases). With 5 bases removed from V and 7 bases from J, the gap between germline ends came to 14 bases. The germline CDR1 and CDR2 sequences are SGHAT and FQNNGV. This CDR3 has 13 residues.